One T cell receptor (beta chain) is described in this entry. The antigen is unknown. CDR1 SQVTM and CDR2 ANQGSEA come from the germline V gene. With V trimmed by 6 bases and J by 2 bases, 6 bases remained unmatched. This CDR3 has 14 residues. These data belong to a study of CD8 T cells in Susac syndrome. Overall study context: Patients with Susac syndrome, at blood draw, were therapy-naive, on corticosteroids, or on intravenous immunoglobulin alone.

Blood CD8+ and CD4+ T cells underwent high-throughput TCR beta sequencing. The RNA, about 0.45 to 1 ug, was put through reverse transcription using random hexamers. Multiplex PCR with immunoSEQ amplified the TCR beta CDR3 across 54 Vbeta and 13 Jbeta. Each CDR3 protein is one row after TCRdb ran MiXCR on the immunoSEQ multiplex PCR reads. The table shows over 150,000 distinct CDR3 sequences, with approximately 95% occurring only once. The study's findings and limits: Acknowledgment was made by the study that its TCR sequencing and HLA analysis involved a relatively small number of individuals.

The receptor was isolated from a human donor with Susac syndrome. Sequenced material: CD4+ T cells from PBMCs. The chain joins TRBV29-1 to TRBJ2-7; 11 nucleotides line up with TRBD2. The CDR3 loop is CSVRLLAGAYEQYF. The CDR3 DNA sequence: TGCAGCGTACGCTTACTAGCGGGAGCCTACGAGCAGTACTTC.